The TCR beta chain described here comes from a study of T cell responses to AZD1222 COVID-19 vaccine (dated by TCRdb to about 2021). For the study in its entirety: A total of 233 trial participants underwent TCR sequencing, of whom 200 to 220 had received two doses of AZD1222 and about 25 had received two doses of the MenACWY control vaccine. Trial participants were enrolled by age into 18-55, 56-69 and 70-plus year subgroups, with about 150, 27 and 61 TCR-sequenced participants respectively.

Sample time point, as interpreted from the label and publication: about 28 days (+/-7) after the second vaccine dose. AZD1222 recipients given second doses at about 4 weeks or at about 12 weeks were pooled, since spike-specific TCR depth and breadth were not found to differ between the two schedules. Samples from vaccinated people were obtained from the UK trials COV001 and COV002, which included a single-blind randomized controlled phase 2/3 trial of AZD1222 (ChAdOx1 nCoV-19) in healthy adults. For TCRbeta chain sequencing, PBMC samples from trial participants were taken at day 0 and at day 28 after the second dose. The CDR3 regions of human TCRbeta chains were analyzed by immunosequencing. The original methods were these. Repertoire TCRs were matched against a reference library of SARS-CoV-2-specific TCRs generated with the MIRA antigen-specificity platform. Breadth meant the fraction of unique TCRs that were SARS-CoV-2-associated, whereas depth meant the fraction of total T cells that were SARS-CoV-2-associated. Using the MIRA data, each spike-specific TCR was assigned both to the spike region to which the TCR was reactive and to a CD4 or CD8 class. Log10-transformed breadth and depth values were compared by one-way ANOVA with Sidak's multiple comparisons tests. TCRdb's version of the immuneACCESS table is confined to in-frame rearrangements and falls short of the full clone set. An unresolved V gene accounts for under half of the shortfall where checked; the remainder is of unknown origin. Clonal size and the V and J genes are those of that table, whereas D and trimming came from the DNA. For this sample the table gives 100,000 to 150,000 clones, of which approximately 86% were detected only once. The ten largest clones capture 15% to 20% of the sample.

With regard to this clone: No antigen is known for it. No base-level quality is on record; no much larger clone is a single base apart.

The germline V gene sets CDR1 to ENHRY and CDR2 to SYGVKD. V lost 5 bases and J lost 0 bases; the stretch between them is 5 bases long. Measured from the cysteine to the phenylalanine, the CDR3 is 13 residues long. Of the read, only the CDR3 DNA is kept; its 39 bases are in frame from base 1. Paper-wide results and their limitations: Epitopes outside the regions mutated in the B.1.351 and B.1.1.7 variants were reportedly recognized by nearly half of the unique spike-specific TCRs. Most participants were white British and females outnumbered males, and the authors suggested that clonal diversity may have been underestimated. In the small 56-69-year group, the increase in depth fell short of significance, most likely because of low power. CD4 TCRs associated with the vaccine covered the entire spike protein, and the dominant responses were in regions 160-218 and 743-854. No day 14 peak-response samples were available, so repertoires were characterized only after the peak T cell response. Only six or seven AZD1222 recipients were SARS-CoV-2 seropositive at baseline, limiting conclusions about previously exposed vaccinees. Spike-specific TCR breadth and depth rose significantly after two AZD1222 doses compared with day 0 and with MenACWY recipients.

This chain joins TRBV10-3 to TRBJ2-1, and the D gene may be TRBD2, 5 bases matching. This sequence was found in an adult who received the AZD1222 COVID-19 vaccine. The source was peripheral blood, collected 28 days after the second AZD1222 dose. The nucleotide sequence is TGTGCCATCAGTAGCGGCTCCTACAATGAGCAGTTCTTC. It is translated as CAISSGSYNEQFF.